One sample yielded the 22 T cell receptor beta chains listed below, sequenced in a study of OX40 agonist ivuxolimab in advanced cancers. Assay used: immunoSEQ multiplex PCR; TCRdb lists only in-frame clones, some missing. The repertoire holds almost 90,000 clones, approximately 91% seen once, with 0.71% in the top ten. The input for sequencing was CD4+ or CD8+ T cells sorted from blood, taken in a trial of the OX40 agonist ivuxolimab. The receptors derive from an adult with an advanced solid tumor such as melanoma, head and neck, liver or kidney cancer.

This sequence joins TRBV28 and TRBJ1-6, with D perhaps TRBD1 (6 bases). The germline V gene encodes CDR1 MDHEN and CDR2 SYDVKM. The CDR3 contains 18 residues. Deletions cut 3 bases from V and 10 bases from J, with 25 bases between. CDR3 sequence: CASSFLPGGRFTGSPLHF. The DNA for the CDR3 is TGTGCCAGCAGTTTTCTACCGGGAGGGAGGTTTACAGGGTCACCCCTCCACTTT.

The CDR3 loop is CASSGTSGRVGNEQFF. The CDR3 region has the DNA TGCGCCAGCAGCGGGACTAGCGGGAGAGTAGGGAATGAGCAGTTCTTC. The V call is TRBV5-1, the J call TRBJ2-1, with 14 bases identical to TRBD2. The CDR3 sequence is 16 residues long. J was trimmed by 7 bases and V by 4 bases; bases with no gene match: 7. The germline V gene encodes CDR1 SGHRS and CDR2 YFSETQ.

V usage is TRBV25-1 and J usage is TRBJ1-3, with D maybe TRBD1 (6 bases). CDR1 MGHDK and CDR2 SYGVNS come from the germline V gene. This CDR3 region has 14 residues. Trimming took 7 bases from V and 4 from J, leaving 14 bases between them. The CDR3 region has the DNA TGTGCCAGCACTGAGGGGGTGCCCGGAAACACCATATATTTT. Amino acids: CASTEGVPGNTIYF.

DNA of the CDR3: TGTGCCAGCAGTGAAGCCGGGATGGGAGCGACTGAAGCTTTCTTT. Its protein product is CASSEAGMGATEAFF. The rearrangement links TRBV6-1 to TRBJ1-1; D is unclear. This CDR3 has 15 amino acids. V lost 0 bases and J lost 5, with 13 bases in between. CDR1 is MNHNS, CDR2 SASEGT, per germline.

The genes are TRBV7-2 and TRBJ2-2; 7 positions match TRBD1. Germline V gene sequence: CDR1 SGHTA, CDR2 FQGNSA. The junction had 6 bases not matched to a gene; V was cut back by 5 bases and J by 3 bases. The CDR3 runs 15 residues. CDR3 region: CASSRRQGDTGELFF. The CDR3 DNA sequence: TGTGCCAGCAGCCGAAGACAGGGTGACACCGGGGAGCTGTTTTTT.

CDR3 coding DNA: TGTGCCTGGAGTGGTAGTGGGAAGACCCAGTACTTC. It specifies CAWSGSGKTQYF. This chain uses TRBV30 with TRBJ2-5, with unresolved D. CDR1 GTSNPN and CDR2 SVGIG come from the germline V gene (reference sequence). Trimming left V 1 base short and J 6 bases short, with 9 bases between. The CDR3 extends over 12 amino acids.

This sequence joins TRBV10-3 and TRBJ2-5, with 7 bases lining up with TRBD1. V lost 2 bases to trimming and J lost 2 bases; unmatched junction nucleotides: 5. Germline-derived CDR1 and CDR2 are ENHRY and SYGVKD. The CDR3 length is 15 residues. The CDR3 loop reads CAISEPPQGQETQYF. CDR3 nucleotides: TGTGCCATCAGTGAGCCTCCACAGGGGCAAGAGACCCAGTACTTC.

This chain uses TRBV28 with TRBJ1-5; D call uncertain. The CDR3 spans 15 residues. The V gene lost 2 bases and the J gene lost 3 bases, with 11 bases spanning the gap. Germline values: CDR1 MDHEN, CDR2 SYDVKM. This CDR3 is CASSLTRLFNQPQHF. The CDR3 coding sequence is TGTGCCAGCAGTTTAACCAGGCTATTCAATCAGCCCCAGCATTTT.

This clone was counted once. The chain recombines TRBV9 with TRBJ2-5, with 13 nucleotides matching TRBD2. V gave up 0 bases and J gave up 4 bases; unmatched junction bases: 9. In germline, CDR1 is SGDLS, CDR2 YYNGEE. CDR3 length: 18 amino acids. The CDR3 is CASSVGTSGGLTGETQYF. CDR3 coding DNA: TGTGCCAGCAGCGTAGGGACTAGCGGGGGACTCACGGGAGAGACCCAGTACTTC.

V gene TRBV5-1 combines with J gene TRBJ2-3; no firm D call. V was trimmed by 0 bases and J by 2 bases, leaving 7 bases between them. CDR1 is SGHRS and CDR2 is YFSETQ in the germline V gene. The CDR3 totals 14 residues. CDR3 nucleotide sequence: TGCGCCAGCAGCTTGGCTCTATTCACAGATACGCAGTATTTT. The encoded protein is CASSLALFTDTQYF. Using reference TRBV5-1 and TRBJ2-3 for the parts outside the CDR3, the full variable domain is KAGVTQTPRYLIKTRGQQVTLSCSPISGHRSVSWYQQTPGQGLQFLFEYFSETQRNKGNFPGRFSGRQFSNSRSEMNVSTLELGDSALYLCASSLALFTDTQYFGPGTRLTVL.

The sample holds one count of this clone. V and J are TRBV28 and TRBJ1-3; possible D gene TRBD1, 6 bases. The CDR3 spans 15 residues. CDR1 and CDR2 (germline): MDHEN, SYDVKM. V was trimmed by 6 bases and J by 4 bases, leaving 16 bases between them. The CDR3 region is CASRTGTPSGNTIYF. CDR3 nucleotides: TGTGCCAGCAGAACCGGGACACCGAGCGGAAACACCATATATTTT.

This rearrangement joins TRBV7-2 to TRBJ2-3, with D tentatively TRBD1 (5 bases). The germline gives CDR1 SGHTA, CDR2 FQGNSA. The ends were cut back, 3 bases at V and 4 bases at J, with 11 bases in the middle. The CDR3 has 14 residues. The CDR3: CASSFLGVADTQYF. CDR3 sequence (DNA): TGTGCCAGCAGCTTTTTAGGGGTTGCAGATACGCAGTATTTT. Drawing the rest from reference TRBV7-2 and TRBJ2-3, the complete variable domain is GAGVSQSPSNKVTEKGKDVELRCDPISGHTALYWYRQSLGQGLEFLIYFQGNSAPDKSGLPSDRFSAERTGGSVSTLTIQRTQQEDSAVYLCASSFLGVADTQYFGPGTRLTVL.

The chain has TRBV7-7 and TRBJ2-7; D is uncertain. The CDR3 sequence is 13 residues long. V lost 1 base to trimming and J lost 0 bases, with 4 bases between them. The germline V gene has CDR1 SSHAT and CDR2 FNYEAQ (reference sequence). In nucleotides, the CDR3 is TGTGCCAGCAGCTTAGACTTCTCCTACGAGCAGTACTTC. Translation gives CASSLDFSYEQYF.

The CDR3 protein is CASSRRQESSYNEQFF. As DNA, the CDR3 is TGTGCCAGCAGTAGAAGACAGGAGAGCTCCTACAATGAGCAGTTCTTC. V and J are TRBV6-6 and TRBJ2-1; a weak D match, TRBD1 (6 bases). Germline V gene lookup returns CDR1 MNHNY and CDR2 SVGAGI (reference sequence). V lost 5 bases, J lost 0 bases, and 14 bases lay in between. The CDR3 spans 16 residues.

V and J are TRBV7-9 and TRBJ2-3, with D possibly being TRBD1 or TRBD2 (5 bases each). The CDR3 contains 15 residues. CDR1 is SEHNR and CDR2 is FQNEAQ in the germline V gene (reference sequence). V lost 4 bases and J lost 8, with 19 bases in between. The CDR3 here is CASSSLTGTASTQYF. The CDR3 nucleotides are TGTGCCAGCAGCTCCCTTACCGGGACCGCCAGTACGCAGTATTTT.

The chain recombines TRBV5-1 with TRBJ2-1; TRBD2 is a possible D gene (6 bases). Germline CDR1 and CDR2: SGHRS and YFSETQ. This CDR3 has 14 residues. Trimming removed 3 bases from V and 8 bases from J, with 15 bases in between. The CDR3 spells CASSSRERDDEQFF. For the CDR3, the DNA is TGCGCCAGCAGCTCCCGGGAGCGAGACGATGAGCAGTTCTTC.

J is TRBJ1-4 and V is TRBV19; possible D gene TRBD1, 5 bases. Germline values: CDR1 LNHDA, CDR2 SQIVND (reference sequence). This CDR3 is 13 amino acids long. V shed 5 bases and J shed 2 bases, with 6 bases lying between them. The CDR3 coding sequence is TGTGCCAGTAGTGAGGGGACTAATGAAAAACTGTTTTTT. As protein: CASSEGTNEKLFF.

The chain recombines TRBV7-9 with TRBJ2-5, with 9 bases lining up with TRBD1. The length of the CDR3 is 16 residues. From germline, CDR1 is SEHNR and CDR2 FQNEAQ (reference sequence). J was trimmed by 5 bases and V by 1 base; bases with no gene match: 8. The DNA for the CDR3 is TGTGCCAGCAGCTTAGATGGAACAGGGGGCATGGAGACCCAGTACTTC. It is translated as CASSLDGTGGMETQYF.

The chain is built from TRBV28 and TRBJ1-2; perhaps TRBD1 as D (6 bases). V lost 4 bases and J lost 6, with 15 bases in between. This CDR3 is built from 14 residues. The germline gives CDR1 MDHEN, CDR2 SYDVKM. CDR3 DNA sequence: TGTGCCAGCAGTTCCCCGGGGGGGGGCGATGGCTACACCTTC. It yields the protein CASSSPGGGDGYTF.

The genes are TRBV28 and TRBJ1-1; D remains unclear. Germline lookup yields CDR1 MDHEN and CDR2 SYDVKM. The V end lost 2 bases, the J end lost 5 bases, and 21 bases lay between the germline ends. The CDR3 is 17 amino acids. The CDR3 sequence is CASSLLFSDPGGTEAFF. The CDR3 bases are TGTGCCAGCAGTTTACTATTTTCCGATCCGGGAGGGACTGAAGCTTTCTTT.

V usage is TRBV18 and J usage is TRBJ2-7; 7 bases agree with TRBD1. With V trimmed by 2 bases and J by 1 base, 5 bases remained unmatched. Germline V gives CDR1 KGHSH, CDR2 LQKENI. The CDR3 has 15 amino acids. This chain's CDR3 is CASSPTWDRSYEQYF. The CDR3 DNA sequence: TGTGCCAGCTCACCAACTTGGGACAGATCCTACGAGCAGTACTTC.

In the case of this clone: Other nucleotide sequences from this sample produce the same CDR3. The chain combines TRBV6-1 with TRBJ1-2; D not resolved. Germline-derived CDR1 and CDR2 are MNHNS and SASEGT. The CDR3 has 12 amino acids. V lost 0 bases and J 8 bases, leaving 7 bases between the germline ends. CDR3 region: CASSEAGWGYTF. The CDR3 DNA sequence: TGTGCCAGCAGTGAAGCGGGGTGGGGCTACACCTTC.